The present entry profiles one TCR beta chain with its context. Clones were sequenced by immunoSEQ multiplex PCR, and TCRdb holds only the in-frame ones, with some missing. The sample holds tens of thousands of clones; 91% are singletons and the top ten take about 3.9%. This record belongs to a study of technical replicates of blood from a handful of donors. V was pared by 5 bases and J by 2 bases, with 16 bases between. The CDR3 runs to 15 residues. Germline V gene sequence: CDR1 SGHTA, CDR2 FQGNSA. The chain joins TRBV7-2 to TRBJ2-7; possibly TRBD2 for D (5 bases). Sequencing was done on a sample of PBMCs. This clonotype originated in a human donor in good health. Some clones in this sample may be carry-over from other donors' samples. CDR3 nucleotide sequence: TGTGCCAGCAGCGTAGGCGGACTTAACGCCTACGAGCAGTACTTC. Encoded protein: CASSVGGLNAYEQYF.